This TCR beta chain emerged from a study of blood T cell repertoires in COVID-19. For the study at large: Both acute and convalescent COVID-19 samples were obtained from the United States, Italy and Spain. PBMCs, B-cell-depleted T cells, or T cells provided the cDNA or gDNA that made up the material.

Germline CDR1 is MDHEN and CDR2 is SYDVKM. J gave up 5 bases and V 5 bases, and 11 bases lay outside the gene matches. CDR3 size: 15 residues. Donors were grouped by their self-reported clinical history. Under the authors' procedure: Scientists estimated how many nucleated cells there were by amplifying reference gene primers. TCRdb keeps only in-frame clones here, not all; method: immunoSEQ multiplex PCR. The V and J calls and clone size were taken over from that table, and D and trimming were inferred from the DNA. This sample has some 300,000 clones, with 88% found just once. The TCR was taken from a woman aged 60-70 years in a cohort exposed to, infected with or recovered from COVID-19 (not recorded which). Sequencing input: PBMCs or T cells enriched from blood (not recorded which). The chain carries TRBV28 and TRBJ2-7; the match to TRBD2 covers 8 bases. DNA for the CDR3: TGTGCCAGCAGTCCCTGGAATAGCGGGAACGACGAGCAGTACTTC. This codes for CASSPWNSGNDEQYF.